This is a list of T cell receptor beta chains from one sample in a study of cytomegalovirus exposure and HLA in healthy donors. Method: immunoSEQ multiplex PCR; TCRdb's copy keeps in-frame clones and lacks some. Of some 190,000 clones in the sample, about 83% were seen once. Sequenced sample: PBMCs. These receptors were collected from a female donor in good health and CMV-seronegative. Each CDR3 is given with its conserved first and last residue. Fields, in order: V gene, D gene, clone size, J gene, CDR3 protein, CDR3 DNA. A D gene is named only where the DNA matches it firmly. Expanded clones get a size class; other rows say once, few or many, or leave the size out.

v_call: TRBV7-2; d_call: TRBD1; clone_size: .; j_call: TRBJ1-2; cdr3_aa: CASSWGQGTNNYGYTF; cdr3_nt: TGTGCCAGCAGCTGGGGACAGGGGACGAATAACTATGGCTACACCTTC
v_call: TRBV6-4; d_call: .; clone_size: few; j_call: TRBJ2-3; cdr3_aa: CASRWQGRWDTQYF; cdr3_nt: TGTGCCAGCAGGTGGCAGGGTAGGTGGGATACGCAGTATTTT
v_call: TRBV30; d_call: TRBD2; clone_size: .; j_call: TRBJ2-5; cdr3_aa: CAWNLAGGRETQYF; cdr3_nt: TGTGCCTGGAACCTAGCGGGGGGGCGGGAGACCCAGTACTTC
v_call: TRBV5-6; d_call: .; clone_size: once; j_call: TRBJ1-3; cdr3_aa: CASSFRRVSGNTIYF; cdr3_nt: TGTGCCAGCAGCTTTCGCCGGGTCTCTGGAAACACCATATATTTT
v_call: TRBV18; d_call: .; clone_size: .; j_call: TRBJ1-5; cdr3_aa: CASSPQGNQPQHF; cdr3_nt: TGTGCCAGCTCTCCTCAGGGAAATCAGCCCCAGCATTTT
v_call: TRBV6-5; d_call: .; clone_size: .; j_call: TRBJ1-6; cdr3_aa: CASSKLGNSPLHF; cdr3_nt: TGTGCCAGCAGTAAGCTCGGGAATTCACCCCTCCACTTT
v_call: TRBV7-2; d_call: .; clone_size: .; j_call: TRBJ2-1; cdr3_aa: CASSLDYASYNEQFF; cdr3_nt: TGTGCCAGCAGCTTAGACTACGCCTCCTACAATGAGCAGTTCTTC
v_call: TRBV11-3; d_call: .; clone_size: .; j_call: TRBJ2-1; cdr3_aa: CASSPSTYRISYNEQFF; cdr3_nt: TGTGCCAGCAGCCCCTCGACATACAGGATTTCCTACAATGAGCAGTTCTTC
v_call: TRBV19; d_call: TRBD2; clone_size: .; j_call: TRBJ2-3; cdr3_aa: CANTGLAGVEDTQYF; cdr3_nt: TGTGCCAATACGGGACTAGCGGGAGTGGAAGATACGCAGTATTTT
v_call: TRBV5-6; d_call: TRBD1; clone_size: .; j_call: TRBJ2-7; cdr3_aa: CASSLFPTGGYEQYF; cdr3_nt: TGTGCCAGCAGCTTGTTCCCGACAGGGGGCTACGAGCAGTACTTC
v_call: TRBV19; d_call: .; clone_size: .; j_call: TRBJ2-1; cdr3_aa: CASSILNNEQFF; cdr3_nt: TGTGCCAGTAGTATCTTAAACAATGAGCAGTTCTTC